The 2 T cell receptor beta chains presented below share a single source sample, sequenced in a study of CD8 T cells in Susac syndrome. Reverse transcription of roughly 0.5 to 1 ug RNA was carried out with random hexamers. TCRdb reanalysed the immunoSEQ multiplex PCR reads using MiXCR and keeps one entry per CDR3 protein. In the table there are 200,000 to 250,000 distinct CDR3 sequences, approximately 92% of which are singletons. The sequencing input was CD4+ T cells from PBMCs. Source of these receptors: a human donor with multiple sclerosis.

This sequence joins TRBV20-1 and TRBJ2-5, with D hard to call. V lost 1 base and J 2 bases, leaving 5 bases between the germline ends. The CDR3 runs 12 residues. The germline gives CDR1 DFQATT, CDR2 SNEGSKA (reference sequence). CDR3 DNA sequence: TGCAGTGCTAGAGTGGTACAAGAGACCCAGTACTTC. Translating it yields CSARVVQETQYF.

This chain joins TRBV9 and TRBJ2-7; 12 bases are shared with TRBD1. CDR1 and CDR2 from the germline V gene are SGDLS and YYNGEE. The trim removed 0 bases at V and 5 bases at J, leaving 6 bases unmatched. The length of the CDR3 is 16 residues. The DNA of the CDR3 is TGTGCCAGCAGCGTAGAGGGGACAGGGGGCTTCGACGAGCAGTACTTC. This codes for CASSVEGTGGFDEQYF. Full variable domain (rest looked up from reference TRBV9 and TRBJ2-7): DSGVTQTPKHLITATGQRVTLRCSPRSGDLSVYWYQQSLDQGLQFLIQYYNGEERAKGNILERFSAQQFPDLHSELNLSSLELGDSALYFCASSVEGTGGFDEQYFGPGTRLTVT.